A single sample is the source of the 25 T cell receptor beta chains below, sequenced in a study of T cells in tuberculosis. Clones were sequenced by immunoSEQ multiplex PCR, and TCRdb holds only the in-frame ones, with some missing. The sample gives nearly 60,000 clones, around 90% of which show up once; 21% is in the top ten. Thawed, overnight-rested PBMC were stained with GMM-loaded CD1B tetramer, viability dye and anti-CD3, then sorted. The lipid loaded on the CD1B tetramers was C32 glucose monomycolate from Rhodococcus equi. Sequenced material: CD1b-GMM tetramer-negative cells sorted from PBMCs. The receptors shown here come from an adult woman with latent tuberculosis.

In this sample, this clone turned up once. This chain uses TRBV5-6 with TRBJ2-3; 10 bases agree with TRBD2. The junction had 8 bases not matched to a gene; V was cut back by 4 bases and J by 0 bases. Looked up from germline, CDR1 is SGHDT and CDR2 is YYEEEE. The CDR3 is 17 amino acids. The DNA of the CDR3 is TGTGCCAGCAGCGGCGTTCTAGCGGGGGAAAGCACAGATACGCAGTATTTT. It codes for CASSGVLAGESTDTQYF.

This clone was seen more than once but under ten times. In nucleotides, the CDR3 is TGTGCCAGCAGTGAAGGGAGGAGGGGAGGTGAGACCCAGTACTTC. This gives the protein CASSEGRRGGETQYF. The chain links TRBV6-1 to TRBJ2-5, with D possibly TRBD2 on 6 matching bases. The CDR3 runs 15 residues. Germline V gives CDR1 MNHNS, CDR2 SASEGT. Trimming stripped 1 base from V and 5 bases from J, with 14 bases between.

The CDR3 is CATLAAAKNIQYF. CDR3 bases: TGTGCCACCCTAGCTGCCGCCAAAAACATTCAGTACTTC. The rearrangement uses TRBV28 and TRBJ2-4, with D possibly matching TRBD2 (5 bases). The CDR3 runs to 13 residues. V was shortened by 10 bases and J by 1 base, with 11 bases between the two germline ends. CDR1 is MDHEN, CDR2 SYDVKM, per germline.

Remarks on this clone: This clone may be a read error of a much larger clone one base away. The same CDR3 can be traced to other DNA sequences in this sample. The DNA of the CDR3 is TGCGCCAGCAGCCAAGATGCGGGGAGCTCCTACGAGCAGTACTTC. This translates into CASSQDAGSSYEQYF. The chain uses TRBV4-1 and TRBJ2-7; D is perhaps TRBD2 (6 bases). The CDR3 runs 15 residues. Germline CDR1 is MGHRA and CDR2 is YSYEKL. The V gene lost 0 bases and the J gene lost 0 bases, with 9 bases spanning the gap.

J is TRBJ2-7 and V is TRBV29-1, with D perhaps matching TRBD2 (5 bases). Germline-derived CDR1 and CDR2 are SQVTM and ANQGSEA. The CDR3 loop spans 14 amino acids. Trimming took 2 bases from V and 2 from J, leaving 13 bases between them. The CDR3 bases are TGCAGCGTTGAAAGAGGGAGTGGACCCTACGAGCAGTACTTC. Protein product: CSVERGSGPYEQYF.

V usage is TRBV6-6 and J usage is TRBJ1-2, with TRBD1 as a possible D gene (6 bases). V dropped 6 bases and J dropped 4 bases, with 18 bases sitting between them. This CDR3 has 15 amino acids. CDR1 is MNHNY and CDR2 is SVGAGI in the germline V gene (reference sequence). CDR3 region: CASRRRGVIPYGYTF. DNA of the CDR3: TGTGCCAGCAGGCGCAGGGGTGTAATCCCCTATGGCTACACCTTC.

This clone occurred once. This chain uses TRBV7-8 with TRBJ2-3; TRBD2 agrees at 8 bases. V shed 4 bases, J shed 0 bases, and the junction held 21 bases outside the gene matches. The germline gives CDR1 SGHVS, CDR2 FQNEAQ. The CDR3 loop spans 21 amino acids. This chain's CDR3 is CASSSEFWLRGGYSSTDTQYF. The CDR3, as DNA: TGTGCCAGCAGCTCCGAGTTTTGGCTCCGGGGGGGATACTCTAGCACAGATACGCAGTATTTT.

The table lists this clone with a count of one. The CDR3 nucleotides are TGTGCCAGCAGCTACCTACAGGGGAAAAAACCATTTAACTATGGCTACACCTTC. Translation: CASSYLQGKKPFNYGYTF. The chain is built from TRBV7-9 and TRBJ1-2; TRBD1 matches 7 bases. The CDR3 is made up of 18 amino acids. V was pared by 4 bases and J by 1 base, with 15 bases of the junction left unmatched. The germline V gene has CDR1 SEHNR and CDR2 FQNEAQ (reference sequence).

This clone was detected once. V is TRBV7-9 and J is TRBJ1-2; D is undetermined. Trimming cost V 5 bases and J 0 bases, with 7 bases left between them. This CDR3 contains 13 residues. Germline lookup yields CDR1 SEHNR and CDR2 FQNEAQ (reference sequence). This chain's CDR3 is CASSKITNYGYTF. CDR3 nucleotide sequence: TGTGCCAGCAGCAAAATAACTAACTATGGCTACACCTTC.

This chain uses TRBV7-9 with TRBJ2-2; possibly TRBD1 for D (5 bases). CDR1 and CDR2 from the germline V gene are SEHNR and FQNEAQ (reference sequence). CDR3 size: 13 residues. The V end lost 2 bases, the J end lost 6 bases, and 7 bases lay between the germline ends. CDR3 DNA sequence: TGTGCCAGCAGCTTAACAGGAGCCGGGGAGCTGTTTTTT. Encoded protein: CASSLTGAGELFF. Combining the CDR3 with reference TRBV7-9 and TRBJ2-2 gives the whole variable domain DTGVSQNPRHKITKRGQNVTFRCDPISEHNRLYWYRQTLGQGPEFLTYFQNEAQLEKSRLLSDRFSAERPKGSFSTLEIQRTEQGDSAMYLCASSLTGAGELFFGEGSRLTVL.

The chain recombines TRBV4-2 with TRBJ2-5, with a tentative D call TRBD2 (5 bases). V lost 6 bases and J 3 bases, leaving 11 bases between the germline ends. Germline lookup yields CDR1 LGHNA and CDR2 YNFKEQ. The CDR3 consists of 13 residues. The CDR3 DNA follows: TGTGCCAGCAGTCTCGGGGTTAAAGAGACCCAGTACTTC. It specifies CASSLGVKETQYF.

The chain has TRBV2 and TRBJ2-5; 9 bases match TRBD1. The J call may be mistaken, given a closer DNA end match to TRBJ2-7. The germline V gene has CDR1 SNHLY and CDR2 FYNNEI. This CDR3 region has 14 residues. The CDR3 region is CASSTDRGYYEQYF. CDR3 nucleotide sequence: TGTGCCAGCAGTACCGACAGGGGGTACTACGAGCAGTACTTC.

The CDR3 DNA sequence: TGCGCCAGCAGTACGACGGGGAGGAAAGAGACCCAGTACTTC. Residues: CASSTTGRKETQYF. J is TRBJ2-5 and V is TRBV5-1, with a tentative D call TRBD2 (6 bases). The V and J ends lost 5 bases and 3 bases respectively, with 14 bases between them. Germline V gives CDR1 SGHRS, CDR2 YFSETQ. This CDR3 spans 14 amino acids.

The V and J genes are TRBV6-5 and TRBJ2-7; a possible D gene is TRBD1 (5 bases). This CDR3 contains 14 residues. V was trimmed by 7 bases and J by 2 bases, leaving 15 bases between them. Germline V CDR1 and CDR2: MNHEY, SVGAGI. The CDR3 is CASKQVVGAYEQYF. CDR3 DNA: TGTGCCAGCAAGCAAGTGGTAGGGGCCTACGAGCAGTACTTC.

The chain employs TRBV14 and TRBJ2-7, with D tentatively TRBD2 (6 bases). From germline, CDR1 is SGHDN and CDR2 FVKESK. Trimming shortened V by 4 bases and J by 7 bases, and 17 bases separated the two germline ends. The CDR3 is made up of 14 amino acids. The DNA for the CDR3 is TGTGCCAGCAGCCGCTCACTAGCTTATGGGGAGCAGTACTTC. It encodes CASSRSLAYGEQYF.

The rearrangement links TRBV6-5 to TRBJ2-7; 12 bases map to TRBD1. Germline V gives CDR1 MNHEY, CDR2 SVGAGI. With V trimmed by 6 bases and J by 4 bases, 7 bases remained unmatched. The CDR3 contains 15 residues. The CDR3 DNA reads as TGTGCCAGCAGGGCCGGGACAGGGGGCTTTTACGAGCAGTACTTC. Residues: CASRAGTGGFYEQYF.

The chain recombines TRBV7-2 with TRBJ2-4, with 9 bases that match TRBD2. CDR1 and CDR2 from the germline V gene are SGHTA and FQGNSA. With V trimmed by 6 bases and J by 8 bases, 8 bases remained unmatched. This CDR3 comprises 14 residues. The CDR3 region is CASRAQAGGDIQYF. The CDR3 DNA is TGTGCCAGCAGAGCTCAGGCGGGGGGGGACATTCAGTACTTC.

Here the CDR3 DNA reads TGTGCCAGCGGACACCTCTATGGCTACACCTTC. Encoded protein: CASGHLYGYTF. This rearrangement joins TRBV2 to TRBJ1-2, with D perhaps TRBD1 (5 bases). V was pared by 8 bases and J by 4 bases, with 8 bases between. Germline lookup yields CDR1 SNHLY and CDR2 FYNNEI. The CDR3 sequence is 11 residues long.

This chain's CDR3 is CASSLAGPTNTEAFF. CDR3 coding DNA: TGTGCCAGCAGTTTAGCGGGACCGACGAACACTGAAGCTTTCTTT. The chain employs TRBV27 and TRBJ1-1; maybe TRBD1 (5 bases). CDR3 length: 15 residues. V was clipped by 2 bases and J by 1 base, with 11 bases between them. Germline values: CDR1 MNHEY, CDR2 SMNVEV (reference sequence).

V usage is TRBV12-5 and J usage is TRBJ2-7, with D unresolved. CDR3 length equals 12 residues. Germline lookup yields CDR1 LGHNT and CDR2 FRNRAP. V shed 5 bases and J shed 4 bases, with 9 bases lying between them. The DNA for the CDR3 is TGTGCTAGTGGTACTATAATTTACGAGCAGTACTTC. Amino acids: CASGTIIYEQYF.

The gene calls are TRBV7-8 and TRBJ1-4; perhaps TRBD1 as D (6 bases). Germline V lookup: CDR1 SGHVS, CDR2 FQNEAQ. Trimming left V 1 base short and J 8 bases short, with 14 bases between. CDR3 length: 15 amino acids. CDR3 sequence (DNA): TGTGCCAGCAGCTTAGGTAGAGGGGGAGTGGAAAAACTGTTTTTT. This translates into CASSLGRGGVEKLFF. Full variable domain (rest looked up from reference TRBV7-8 and TRBJ1-4): GAGVSQSPRYKVAKRGQDVALRCDPISGHVSLFWYQQALGQGPEFLTYFQNEAQLDKSGLPSDRFFAERPEGSVSTLKIQRTQQEDSAVYLCASSLGRGGVEKLFFGSGTQLSVL.

The CDR3 DNA is TGTGCCAGCAGGTCTAGCGGGGGCTACAATGAGCAGTTCTTC. It is translated as CASRSSGGYNEQFF. The chain uses TRBV7-3 and TRBJ2-1; the match to TRBD2 covers 10 bases. This CDR3 has 14 residues. V lost 6 bases to trimming and J lost 3 bases; unmatched junction nucleotides: 2. The germline gives CDR1 SGHTA, CDR2 FQGTGA. Variable domain in full (rest from reference TRBV7-3 and TRBJ2-1): GAGVSQTPSNKVTEKGKYVELRCDPISGHTALYWYRQSLGQGPEFLIYFQGTGAADDSGLPNDRFFAVRPEGSVSTLKIQRTERGDSAVYLCASRSSGGYNEQFFGPGTRLTVL.

This chain connects TRBV14 to TRBJ1-1, with D unclear. Trimming pared 1 base from V and 0 bases from J, leaving 6 bases between. Looked up from germline, CDR1 is SGHDN and CDR2 is FVKESK. This CDR3 is built from 14 residues. CDR3 nucleotides: TGTGCCAGCAGCCAAGGACTCTTGAACACTGAAGCTTTCTTT. This sequence encodes CASSQGLLNTEAFF.

The rearrangement links TRBV7-2 to TRBJ1-1, with D unresolved. CDR3 size: 13 residues. The germline V and J ends were trimmed by 3 bases and 1 base, with 6 bases remaining between them. Germline CDR1 SGHTA, CDR2 FQGNSA. DNA for the CDR3: TGTGCCAGCAGCTTTAATTGGAACACTGAAGCTTTCTTT. This gives the protein CASSFNWNTEAFF.

The chain recombines TRBV7-2 with TRBJ2-2; a possible D gene is TRBD2 (6 bases). The CDR3 contains 16 residues. V was trimmed by 3 bases and J by 4 bases, leaving 15 bases between them. Germline loops: CDR1 SGHTA, CDR2 FQGNSA. The CDR3 protein is CASSLGGEGVTGELFF. The CDR3 DNA reads as TGTGCCAGCAGCTTGGGAGGTGAGGGAGTCACCGGGGAGCTGTTTTTT.